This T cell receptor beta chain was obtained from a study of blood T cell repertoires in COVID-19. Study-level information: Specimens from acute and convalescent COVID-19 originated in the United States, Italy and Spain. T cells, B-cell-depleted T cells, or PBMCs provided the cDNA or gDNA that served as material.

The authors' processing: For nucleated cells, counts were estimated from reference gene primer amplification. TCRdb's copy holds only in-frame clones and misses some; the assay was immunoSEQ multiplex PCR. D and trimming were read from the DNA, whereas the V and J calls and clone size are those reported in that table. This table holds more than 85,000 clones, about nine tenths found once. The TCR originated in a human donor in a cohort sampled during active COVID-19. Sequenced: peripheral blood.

The CDR3 coding sequence is TGTGCCAGCAGCTTATTGTGGGATCGATCAGGGGGTAAGGATACGCAGTATTTT. This codes for CASSLLWDRSGGKDTQYF. The gene calls are TRBV7-9 and TRBJ2-3; TRBD1 matches at 7 bases. V shed 2 bases and J 6 bases; nucleotides not matched to a gene: 17. Per the germline V gene, CDR1 is SEHNR and CDR2 is FQNEAQ (reference sequence). The CDR3 consists of 18 residues.